This record looks at one TCR beta chain sequence and its context. The antigen is undetermined. The source of the sample is a study of blood T cells in healthy people across ages. Whole-study results and caveats: Naive CD4+ cells and diversity were both higher in long-lived donors than in aged donors.

Staff drew roughly 10 milliliters of peripheral blood from each donor. CDR1 and CDR2 from the germline V gene are DFQATT and SNEGSKA (reference sequence). Between the trimmed V and J ends, which lost 0 bases and 3 bases, there was a span of 18 bases. CDR3 length equals 17 residues. A sample-barcoded 5' primer and a J-beta primer mix were used in a second PCR of roughly 6 to 11 cycles. TCRdb re-called the 5' RACE reads through MiXCR, storing one row per CDR3 protein. This sample has 1.8 million or so distinct CDR3 sequences, with roughly two fifths found just once. This receptor was obtained from a human donor in good health. This chain joins TRBV20-1 and TRBJ2-1, with D possibly TRBD1 on 6 matching bases. The sequenced sample consisted of blood. Written as DNA, the CDR3 is TGCAGTGCTAGAGATAGAGGGGGACCGAACAACTACAATGAGCAGTTCTTC. Translation: CSARDRGGPNNYNEQFF.